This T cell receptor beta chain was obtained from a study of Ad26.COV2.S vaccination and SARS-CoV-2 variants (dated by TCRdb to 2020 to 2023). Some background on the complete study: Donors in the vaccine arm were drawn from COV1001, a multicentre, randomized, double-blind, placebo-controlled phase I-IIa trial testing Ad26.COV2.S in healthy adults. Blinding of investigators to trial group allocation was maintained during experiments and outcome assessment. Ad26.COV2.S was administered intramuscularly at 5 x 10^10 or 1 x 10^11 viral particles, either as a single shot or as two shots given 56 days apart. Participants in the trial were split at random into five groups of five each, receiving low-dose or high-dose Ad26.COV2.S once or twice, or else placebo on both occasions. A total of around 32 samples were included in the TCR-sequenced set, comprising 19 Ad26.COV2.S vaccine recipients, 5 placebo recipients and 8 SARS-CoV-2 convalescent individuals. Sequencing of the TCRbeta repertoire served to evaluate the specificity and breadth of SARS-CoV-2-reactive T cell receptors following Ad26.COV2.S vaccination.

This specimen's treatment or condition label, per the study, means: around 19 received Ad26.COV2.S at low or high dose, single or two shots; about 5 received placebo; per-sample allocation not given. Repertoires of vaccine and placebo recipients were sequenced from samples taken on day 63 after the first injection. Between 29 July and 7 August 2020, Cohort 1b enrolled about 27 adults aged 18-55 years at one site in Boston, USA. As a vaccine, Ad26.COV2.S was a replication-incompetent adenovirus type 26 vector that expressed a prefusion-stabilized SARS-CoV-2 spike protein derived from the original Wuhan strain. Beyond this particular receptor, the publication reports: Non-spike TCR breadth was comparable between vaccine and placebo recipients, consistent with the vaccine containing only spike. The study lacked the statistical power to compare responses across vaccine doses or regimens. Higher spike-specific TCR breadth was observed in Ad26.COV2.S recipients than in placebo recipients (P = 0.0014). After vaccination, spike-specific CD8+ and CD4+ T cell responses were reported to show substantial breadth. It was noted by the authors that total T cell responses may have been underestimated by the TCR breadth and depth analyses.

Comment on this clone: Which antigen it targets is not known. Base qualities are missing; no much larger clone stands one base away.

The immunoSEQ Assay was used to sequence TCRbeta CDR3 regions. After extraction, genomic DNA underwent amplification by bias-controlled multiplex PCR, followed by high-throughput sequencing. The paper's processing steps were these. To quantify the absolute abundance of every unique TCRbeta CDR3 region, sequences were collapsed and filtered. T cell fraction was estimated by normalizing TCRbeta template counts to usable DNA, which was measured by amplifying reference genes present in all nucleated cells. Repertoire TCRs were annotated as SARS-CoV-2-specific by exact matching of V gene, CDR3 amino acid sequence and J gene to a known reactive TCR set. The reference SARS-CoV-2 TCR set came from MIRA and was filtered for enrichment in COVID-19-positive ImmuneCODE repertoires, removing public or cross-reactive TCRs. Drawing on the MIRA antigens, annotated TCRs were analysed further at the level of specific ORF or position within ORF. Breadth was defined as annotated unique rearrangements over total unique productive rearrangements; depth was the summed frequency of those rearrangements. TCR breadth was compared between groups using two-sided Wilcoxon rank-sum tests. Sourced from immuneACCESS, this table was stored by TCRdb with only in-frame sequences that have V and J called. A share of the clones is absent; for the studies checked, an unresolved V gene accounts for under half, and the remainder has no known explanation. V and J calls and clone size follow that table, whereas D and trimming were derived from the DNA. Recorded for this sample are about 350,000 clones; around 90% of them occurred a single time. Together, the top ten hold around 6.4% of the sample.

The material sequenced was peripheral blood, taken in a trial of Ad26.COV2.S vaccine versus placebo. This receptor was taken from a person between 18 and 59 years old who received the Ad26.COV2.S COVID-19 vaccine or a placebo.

The encoded CDR3 is CASSRDRADQPQHF. In nucleotides, the sequence is TGTGCCAGCAGCCGCGACAGGGCGGACCAGCCCCAGCATTTT. The receptor chain draws on TRBV7-2 and TRBJ1-5; 7 junctional bases match TRBD1. The germline V gene encodes CDR1 SGHTA and CDR2 FQGNSA. V has 5 bases trimmed and J has 7 bases trimmed; junction bases matching no gene number 8. From cysteine to phenylalanine, the CDR3 is 14 amino acids long. Of all the DNA, just the CDR3 is kept, 42 bases in frame from base 1.